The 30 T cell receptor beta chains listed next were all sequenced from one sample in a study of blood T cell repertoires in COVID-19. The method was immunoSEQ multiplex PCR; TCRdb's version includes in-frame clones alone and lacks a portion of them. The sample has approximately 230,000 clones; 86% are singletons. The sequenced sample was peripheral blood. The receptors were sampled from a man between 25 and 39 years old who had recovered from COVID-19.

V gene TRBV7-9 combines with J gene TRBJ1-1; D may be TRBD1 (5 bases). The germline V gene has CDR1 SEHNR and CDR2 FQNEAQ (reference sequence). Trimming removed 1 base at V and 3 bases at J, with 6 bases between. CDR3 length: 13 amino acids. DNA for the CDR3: TGTGCCAGCAGCTTAGGACAGCACACTGAAGCTTTCTTT. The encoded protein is CASSLGQHTEAFF.

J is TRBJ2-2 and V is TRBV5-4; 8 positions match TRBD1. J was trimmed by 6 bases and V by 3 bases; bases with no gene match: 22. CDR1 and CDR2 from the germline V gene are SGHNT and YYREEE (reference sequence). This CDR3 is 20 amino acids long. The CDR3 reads CASSWGGRGRPLDEAGELFF. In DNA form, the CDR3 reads TGTGCCAGCAGCTGGGGTGGCAGGGGGCGACCCCTCGACGAGGCCGGGGAGCTGTTTTTT.

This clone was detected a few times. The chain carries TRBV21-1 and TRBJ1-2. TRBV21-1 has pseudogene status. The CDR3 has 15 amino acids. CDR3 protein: CASSLPTSGFYGYTF. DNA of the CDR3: TGTGCCAGCAGCCTCCCGACCTCCGGGTTCTATGGCTACACCTTC.

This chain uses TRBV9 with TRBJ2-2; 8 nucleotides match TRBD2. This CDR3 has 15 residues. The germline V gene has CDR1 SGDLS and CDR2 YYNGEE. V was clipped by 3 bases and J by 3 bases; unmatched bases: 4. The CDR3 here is CASSARGGHTGELFF. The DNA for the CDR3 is TGTGCCAGCAGCGCCCGGGGGGGCCACACCGGGGAGCTGTTTTTT. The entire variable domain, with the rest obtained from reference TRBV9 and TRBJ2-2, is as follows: DSGVTQTPKHLITATGQRVTLRCSPRSGDLSVYWYQQSLDQGLQFLIQYYNGEERAKGNILERFSAQQFPDLHSELNLSSLELGDSALYFCASSARGGHTGELFFGEGSRLTVL.

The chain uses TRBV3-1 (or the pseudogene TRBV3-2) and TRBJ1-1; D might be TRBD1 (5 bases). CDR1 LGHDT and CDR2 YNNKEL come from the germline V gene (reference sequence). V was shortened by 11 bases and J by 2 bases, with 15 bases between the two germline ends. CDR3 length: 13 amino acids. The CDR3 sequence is CAAQGLGNTEAFF. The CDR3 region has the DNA TGTGCCGCCCAGGGATTGGGCAACACTGAAGCTTTCTTT.

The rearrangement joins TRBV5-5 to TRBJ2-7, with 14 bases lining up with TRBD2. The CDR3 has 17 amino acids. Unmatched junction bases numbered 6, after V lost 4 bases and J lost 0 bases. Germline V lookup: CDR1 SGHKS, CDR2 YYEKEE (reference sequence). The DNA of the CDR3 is TGTGCCAGCAGCCGGACTAGCGGGGGGTCCACCTCCTACGAGCAGTACTTC. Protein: CASSRTSGGSTSYEQYF.

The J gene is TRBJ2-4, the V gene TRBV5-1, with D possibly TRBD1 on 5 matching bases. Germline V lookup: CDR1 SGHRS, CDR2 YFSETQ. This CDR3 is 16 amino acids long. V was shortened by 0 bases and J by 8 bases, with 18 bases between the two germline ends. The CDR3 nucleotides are TGCGCCAGCAGCTTGGAGGCAGTAGGACAAGGGGACATTCAGTACTTC. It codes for CASSLEAVGQGDIQYF.

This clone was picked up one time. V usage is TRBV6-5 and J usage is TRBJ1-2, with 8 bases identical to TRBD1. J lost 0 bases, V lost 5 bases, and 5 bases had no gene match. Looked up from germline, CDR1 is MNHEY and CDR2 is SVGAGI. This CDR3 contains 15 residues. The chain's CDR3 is CASSLQGEANYGYTF. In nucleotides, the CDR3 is TGTGCCAGCAGTCTACAGGGGGAAGCTAACTATGGCTACACCTTC.

The CDR3 DNA reads TGCGCCAGTGACAGGGACGGTCGTTCACCCCTCCACTTT. Protein: CASDRDGRSPLHF. This rearrangement joins TRBV10-1 to TRBJ1-6; TRBD1 matches at 7 bases. Per the germline V gene, CDR1 is WNHNN and CDR2 is SYGVQD (reference sequence). The CDR3 is made up of 13 amino acids. Germline trimming cut 9 bases from V and 9 bases from J; bases unmatched to any gene: 8.

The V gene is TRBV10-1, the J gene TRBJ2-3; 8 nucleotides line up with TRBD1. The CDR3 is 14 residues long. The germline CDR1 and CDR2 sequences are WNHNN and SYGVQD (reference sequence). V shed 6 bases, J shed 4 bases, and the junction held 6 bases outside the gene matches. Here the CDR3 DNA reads TGCGCCAGCAGATCCGGGACAGGACCAGATACGCAGTATTTT. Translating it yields CASRSGTGPDTQYF.

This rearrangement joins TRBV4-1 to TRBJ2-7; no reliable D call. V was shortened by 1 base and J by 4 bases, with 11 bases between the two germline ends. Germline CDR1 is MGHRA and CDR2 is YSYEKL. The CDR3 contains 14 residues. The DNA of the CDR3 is TGCGCCAGCAGCCAAGGTTCCCTTTCTTACGAGCAGTACTTC. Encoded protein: CASSQGSLSYEQYF.

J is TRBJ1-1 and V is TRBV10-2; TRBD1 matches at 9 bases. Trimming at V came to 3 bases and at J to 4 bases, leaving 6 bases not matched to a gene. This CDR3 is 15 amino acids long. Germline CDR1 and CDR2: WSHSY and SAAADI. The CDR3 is CASSDEQGAVTEAFF. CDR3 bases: TGCGCCAGCAGTGACGAACAGGGGGCTGTCACTGAAGCTTTCTTT.

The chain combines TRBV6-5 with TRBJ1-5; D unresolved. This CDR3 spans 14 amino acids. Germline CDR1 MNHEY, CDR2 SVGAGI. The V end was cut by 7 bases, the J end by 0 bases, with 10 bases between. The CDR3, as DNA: TGTGCCAGCACCACCCTGAGTAGCAATCAGCCCCAGCATTTT. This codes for CASTTLSSNQPQHF.

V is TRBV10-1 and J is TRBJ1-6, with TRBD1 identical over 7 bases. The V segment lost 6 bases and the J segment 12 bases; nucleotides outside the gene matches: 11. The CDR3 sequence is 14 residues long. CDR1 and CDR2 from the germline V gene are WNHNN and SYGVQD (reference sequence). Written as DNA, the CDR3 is TGCGCCAGCAGCACCGGGACAGTTGGTGAACCCCTCCACTTT. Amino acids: CASSTGTVGEPLHF.

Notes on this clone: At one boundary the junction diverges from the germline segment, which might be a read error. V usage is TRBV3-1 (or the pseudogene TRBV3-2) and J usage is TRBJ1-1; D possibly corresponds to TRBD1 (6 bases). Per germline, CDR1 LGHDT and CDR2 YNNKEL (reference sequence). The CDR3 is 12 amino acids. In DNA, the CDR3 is TGTGCCAGCAGCCAAGAAGCCGCGGGGGCACGGTTT. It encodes CASSQEAAGARF.

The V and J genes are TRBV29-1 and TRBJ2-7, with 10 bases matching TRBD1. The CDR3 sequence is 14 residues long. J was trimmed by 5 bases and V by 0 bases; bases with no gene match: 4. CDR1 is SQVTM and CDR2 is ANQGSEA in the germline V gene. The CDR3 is CSVEERGQGNEQYF. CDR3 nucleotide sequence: TGCAGCGTTGAAGAAAGGGGACAGGGGAACGAGCAGTACTTC.

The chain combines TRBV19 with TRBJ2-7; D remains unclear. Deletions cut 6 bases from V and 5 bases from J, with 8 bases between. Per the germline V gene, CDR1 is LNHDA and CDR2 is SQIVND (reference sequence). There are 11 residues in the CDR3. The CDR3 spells CASRGPHEQYF. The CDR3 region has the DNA TGTGCCAGTAGGGGCCCACACGAGCAGTACTTC.

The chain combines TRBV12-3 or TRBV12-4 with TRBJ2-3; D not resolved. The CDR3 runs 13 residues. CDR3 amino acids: CAVSTVGTDTQYF. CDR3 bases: TGTGCAGTTAGCACGGTTGGCACAGATACGCAGTATTTT.

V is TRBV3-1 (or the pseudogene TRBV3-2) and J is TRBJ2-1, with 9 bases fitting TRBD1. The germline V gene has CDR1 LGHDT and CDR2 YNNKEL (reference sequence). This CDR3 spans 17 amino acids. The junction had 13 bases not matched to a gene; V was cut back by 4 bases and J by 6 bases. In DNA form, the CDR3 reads TGTGCCAGCAGCCCTTCGAGGGACAGGGAGATCCTCAATGAGCAGTTCTTC. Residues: CASSPSRDREILNEQFF.

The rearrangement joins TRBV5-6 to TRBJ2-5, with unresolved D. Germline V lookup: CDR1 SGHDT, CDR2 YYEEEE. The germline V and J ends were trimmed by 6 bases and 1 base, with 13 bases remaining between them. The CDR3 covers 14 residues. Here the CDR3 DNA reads TGTGCCAGCACCACGAGTACAGCCCAAGAGACCCAGTACTTC. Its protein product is CASTTSTAQETQYF.

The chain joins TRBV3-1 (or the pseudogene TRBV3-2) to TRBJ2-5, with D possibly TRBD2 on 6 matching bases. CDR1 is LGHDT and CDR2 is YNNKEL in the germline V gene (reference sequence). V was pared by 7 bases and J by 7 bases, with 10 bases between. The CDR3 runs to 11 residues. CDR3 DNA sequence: TGTGCCAGCACCTACGGGGGGACCCAGTACTTC. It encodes CASTYGGTQYF.

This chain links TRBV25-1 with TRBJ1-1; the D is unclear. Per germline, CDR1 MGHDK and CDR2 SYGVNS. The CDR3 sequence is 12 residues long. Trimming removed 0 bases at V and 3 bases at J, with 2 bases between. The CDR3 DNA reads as TGTGCCAGCAGTGAATACTACACTGAAGCTTTCTTT. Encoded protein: CASSEYYTEAFF.

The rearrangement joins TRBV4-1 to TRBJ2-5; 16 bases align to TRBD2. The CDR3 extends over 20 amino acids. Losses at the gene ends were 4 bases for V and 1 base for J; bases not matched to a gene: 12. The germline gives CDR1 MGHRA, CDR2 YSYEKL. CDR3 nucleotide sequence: TGCGCCAGCAGCCTCGTTCCGGGACTAGCGGGGGGGCCTTCCCAAGAGACCCAGTACTTC. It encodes CASSLVPGLAGGPSQETQYF.

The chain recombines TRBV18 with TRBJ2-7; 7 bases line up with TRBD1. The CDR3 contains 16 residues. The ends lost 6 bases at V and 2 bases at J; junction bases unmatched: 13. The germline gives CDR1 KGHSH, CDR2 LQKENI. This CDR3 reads CASSPRTGAKAYEQYF. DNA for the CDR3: TGTGCCAGCTCCCCGCGGACAGGCGCAAAAGCCTACGAGCAGTACTTC.

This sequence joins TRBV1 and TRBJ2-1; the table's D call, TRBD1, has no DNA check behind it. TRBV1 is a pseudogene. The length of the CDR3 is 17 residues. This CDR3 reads CTSSQDFEGDTYNEQFF. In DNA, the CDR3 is TGCACCAGCAGCCAAGATTTTGAAGGGGACACCTACAATGAGCAGTTCTTC.

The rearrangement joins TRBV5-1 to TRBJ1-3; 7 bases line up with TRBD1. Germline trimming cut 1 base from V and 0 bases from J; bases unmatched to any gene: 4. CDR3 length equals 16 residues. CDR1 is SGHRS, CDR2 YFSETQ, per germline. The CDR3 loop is CASSLSGTDSGNTIYF. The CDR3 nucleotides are TGCGCCAGCAGCTTGTCTGGGACAGACTCTGGAAACACCATATATTTT.

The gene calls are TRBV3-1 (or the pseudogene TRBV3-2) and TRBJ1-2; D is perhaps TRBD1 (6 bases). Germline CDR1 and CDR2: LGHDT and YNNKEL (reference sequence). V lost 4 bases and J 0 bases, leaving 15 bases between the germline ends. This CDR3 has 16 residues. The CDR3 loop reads CASSPGGTTPNYGYTF. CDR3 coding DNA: TGTGCCAGCAGCCCGGGGGGGACAACGCCTAACTATGGCTACACCTTC.

CDR3 residues: CASSLGRDYGYTF. The CDR3 DNA is TGTGCCAGCAGCTTGGGGCGGGATTATGGCTACACCTTC. This chain links TRBV7-9 with TRBJ1-2; TRBD1 is a possible D gene (5 bases). The CDR3 runs 13 residues. With 3 bases removed from V and 5 bases from J, the gap between germline ends came to 10 bases. Germline V lookup: CDR1 SEHNR, CDR2 FQNEAQ (reference sequence).

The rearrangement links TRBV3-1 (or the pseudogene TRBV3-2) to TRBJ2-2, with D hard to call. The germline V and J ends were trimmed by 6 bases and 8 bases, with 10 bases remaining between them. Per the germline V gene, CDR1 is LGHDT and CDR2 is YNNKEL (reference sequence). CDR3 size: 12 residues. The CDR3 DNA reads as TGTGCCAGCAGGAAACTGACTGGGGAGCTGTTTTTT. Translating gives CASRKLTGELFF.

The CDR3 coding sequence is TGTGCCAGCAGCCAATCCCTTCGATCAGGCCACGAGCAGTACTTC. It specifies CASSQSLRSGHEQYF. This chain joins TRBV14 and TRBJ2-7; D not certain. V dropped 2 bases and J dropped 5 bases, with 16 bases sitting between them. Germline CDR1 is SGHDN and CDR2 is FVKESK. This CDR3 comprises 15 residues.